This T cell receptor (beta chain) was profiled in a study of cytomegalovirus exposure and HLA in healthy donors. Turning to this clone: What it binds is not known.

Notes on the study in general: For most TCR beta V segments, an earlier analysis put the productive rate at about 90% or about 30% of the time.

PCR amplification relied on 60 Vbeta primers (plus 13 Jbeta primers). Profiling relied on immunoSEQ multiplex PCR, and the TCRdb table lists in-frame clones only, not all of them. The sample has some 150,000 clones, around 80% seen once. Input material: PBMCs. The TCR sequence derives from a woman aged 18-30 years in good health and CMV-seronegative.

The CDR3 bases are TGCGCCAGCAGGGGACTAGCGGGAGTTAACGAGCAGTACTTC. Amino acid sequence: CASRGLAGVNEQYF. The chain joins TRBV5-1 to TRBJ2-7; 14 bases align to TRBD2. This CDR3 is 14 amino acids long. Germline V gives CDR1 SGHRS, CDR2 YFSETQ. The junction had 3 bases not matched to a gene; V was cut back by 5 bases and J by 5 bases.